This is a list of T cell receptor beta chains from one sample in a study of T-cell memory formation after mild COVID-19. From the 5' RACE reads, TCRdb called clonotypes with MiXCR, one entry per CDR3 protein. The sample carries 400,000 to 450,000 distinct CDR3 sequences, 15% to 20% recorded once. Material for sequencing was PBMCs or a T cell subset sorted from them (not recorded which). These receptors all come from a man aged 18-30 years who had mild COVID-19 (a few samples of this study predate the infection). Cell type and time point are not known. Both conserved end residues are part of each CDR3. A D gene is named only where the DNA matches it firmly. A clone size is listed for some rows: how often the clone was seen (once, few, many), or a class if it is expanded.

v_gene	abundance	d_gene	len	j_gene	CDR3nt	CDR3aa
TRBV20-1	.	.	15	TRBJ2-3	TGCAGTGCTAGGACTCCGGGATTACGCACAGATACGCAGTATTTT	CSARTPGLRTDTQYF
TRBV6-4	.	.	13	TRBJ2-1	TGTGCCAGCAGCCCCAGGGGGGTGCGAGAGCAGTTCTTC	CASSPRGVREQFF
TRBV5-1	many	TRBD2	14	TRBJ2-3	TGCGCCACTGGGATCGGACTAGCATCAGATACGCAGTATTTT	CATGIGLASDTQYF
TRBV3-1	.	.	13	TRBJ1-6	TGTGCCAGCAGCCCCAACGGCGATTCACCCCTCCACTTT	CASSPNGDSPLHF
TRBV4-3	few	.	13	TRBJ2-5	TGCGCCAGCAGCCAAGAAATGTGGGAGACCCAGTACTTC	CASSQEMWETQYF
TRBV24-1	few	TRBD1	14	TRBJ2-5	TGTGCCACCAGTGATTCCAGGGGGCTCGAGACCCAGTACTTC	CATSDSRGLETQYF
TRBV4-3	.	.	15	TRBJ1-5	TGCGCCAGCAGCCAAGAGAGGGGGAGCAATCAGCCCCAGCATTTT	CASSQERGSNQPQHF
TRBV5-1	few	TRBD1	14	TRBJ1-2	TGCGCCAGCAGCTGGGGACAGGGGGCGGATGGCTACACCTTC	CASSWGQGADGYTF
TRBV3-1	few	.	12	TRBJ2-3	TGTGCCAGCAGCGTCCTCACAGATACGCAGTATTTT	CASSVLTDTQYF
TRBV6-5	few	TRBD1	13	TRBJ2-3	TGTGCCAGCAGTAGACAGGGGTTCGATACGCAGTATTTT	CASSRQGFDTQYF
TRBV19	.	TRBD1	16	TRBJ1-5	TGTGCCAGTACGGCGAGGACAGGGGTTGGCGGGCAGCCCCAGCATTTT	CASTARTGVGGQPQHF
TRBV7-9	.	TRBD1	16	TRBJ2-1	TGTGCCAGCAGCTTAGCCGGGACAGGGGATGGGAATGAGCAGTTCTTC	CASSLAGTGDGNEQFF